A single sample is the source of the 14 T cell receptor beta chains below, sequenced in a study of blood T cell repertoires in COVID-19. Sequencing was performed with immunoSEQ multiplex PCR; in TCRdb, only in-frame clones are kept and a portion is missing. The table lists about 250,000 clones, approximately 89% of them singletons. The sample consisted of peripheral blood. Receptors originate from a woman in her sixties who had recovered from COVID-19.

The chain combines TRBV5-3 with TRBJ1-5; D perhaps matches TRBD1 (6 bases). TRBV5-3 is an ORF for which the function is uncertain. The V end was cut by 1 base, the J end by 0 bases, with 14 bases between. The CDR3 is 17 residues long. DNA for the CDR3: TGTGCCAGAAGCTTGCGGGACATTCTTTTTAGCAATCAGCCCCAGCATTTT. Translation: CARSLRDILFSNQPQHF.

V gene TRBV28 combines with J gene TRBJ1-2, with a weak D call TRBD1 (5 bases). Between the trimmed V and J ends, which lost 6 bases and 6 bases, there was a span of 14 bases. The germline CDR1 and CDR2 sequences are MDHEN and SYDVKM. The CDR3 covers 13 residues. The CDR3 region has the DNA TGTGCCAGCAGGCGCGACAGCACCCATGGCTACACCTTC. This gives the protein CASRRDSTHGYTF.

The rearrangement links TRBV29-1 to TRBJ2-3, with TRBD2 identical over 9 bases. Unmatched junction bases numbered 4, after V lost 5 bases and J lost 4 bases. Looked up from germline, CDR1 is SQVTM and CDR2 is ANQGSEA. The CDR3 covers 13 residues. CDR3 nucleotide sequence: TGCAGCGTTTCTAGCGGGACTGCAGATACGCAGTATTTT. The encoded protein is CSVSSGTADTQYF.

As to this clone: Germline is not matched at one junction end, which may reflect a read error. J is TRBJ2-5 and V is TRBV2; a possible D gene is TRBD2 (6 bases). This CDR3 region has 12 residues. The germline V gene encodes CDR1 SNHLY and CDR2 FYNNEI. Written as DNA, the CDR3 is TGTGCCAGCGGAAAAGACCGGGACTCCAATGACTTC. Amino acids: CASGKDRDSNDF.

The chain is built from TRBV9 and TRBJ2-3; TRBD2 agrees at 7 bases. J was trimmed by 0 bases and V by 3 bases; bases with no gene match: 10. Germline V gene sequence: CDR1 SGDLS, CDR2 YYNGEE. The CDR3 loop spans 17 amino acids. CDR3 DNA sequence: TGTGCCAGCAGCGATGGGGGGGTTACTGCGAGCACAGATACGCAGTATTTT. Translation gives CASSDGGVTASTDTQYF.

J is TRBJ2-1 and V is TRBV7-3; TRBD2 matches at 12 bases. After removal of 5 bases from V and 8 bases from J, the junction contained 7 bases not matched to a gene. Germline CDR1 SGHTA, CDR2 FQGTGA. This CDR3 is 15 amino acids long. CDR3 region: CASSKMTSGGDEQFF. The CDR3 DNA is TGTGCCAGCAGCAAAATGACTAGCGGGGGTGATGAGCAGTTCTTC. The complete variable domain, with remaining parts taken from reference TRBV7-3 and TRBJ2-1, reads GAGVSQTPSNKVTEKGKYVELRCDPISGHTALYWYRQSLGQGPEFLIYFQGTGAADDSGLPNDRFFAVRPEGSVSTLKIQRTERGDSAVYLCASSKMTSGGDEQFFGPGTRLTVL.

The V gene is TRBV3-1 (or the pseudogene TRBV3-2), the J gene TRBJ2-7; D not resolved. Trimming removed 4 bases from V and 6 bases from J, with 13 bases in between. This CDR3 spans 13 amino acids. Germline V CDR1 and CDR2: LGHDT, YNNKEL (reference sequence). CDR3 loop: CASSLLRLAEQYF. In DNA form, the CDR3 reads TGTGCCAGCAGCCTCCTGAGACTGGCCGAGCAGTACTTC.

The chain links TRBV15 to TRBJ1-5, with D hard to call. This CDR3 region has 13 residues. Germline CDR1 LNHNV, CDR2 YYDKDF (reference sequence). With 0 bases removed from V and 8 bases from J, the gap between germline ends came to 8 bases. The CDR3 reads CATSRDFGEPQHF. The CDR3 DNA follows: TGTGCCACCAGCAGAGATTTCGGAGAGCCCCAGCATTTT. Full variable domain (outside the CDR3, taken from reference TRBV15 and TRBJ1-5): DAMVIQNPRYQVTQFGKPVTLSCSQTLNHNVMYWYQQKSSQAPKLLFHYYDKDFNNEADTPDNFQSRRPNTSFCFLDIRSPGLGDTAMYLCATSRDFGEPQHFGDGTRLSIL.

As concerns this clone: The junction departs from the called germline gene at one end, perhaps through a read error. The chain is built from TRBV7-7 and TRBJ2-2; D is possibly TRBD1 (6 bases). Germline CDR1 and CDR2: SSHAT and FNYEAQ (reference sequence). This CDR3 has 19 residues. CDR3 residues: CASSLASGTYYANTGELFF. The CDR3 DNA reads TGTGCTAGCAGCTTAGCTTCCGGGACATACTACGCGAACACCGGGGAGCTGTTTTTT.

The V gene is TRBV12-3 or TRBV12-4, the J gene TRBJ2-5, with D hard to call. V gave up 6 bases and J gave up 5 bases, with 7 bases separating them. The CDR3 consists of 11 residues. The CDR3 coding sequence is TGTGCCAGCAGAATCAGGGAGACCCAGTACTTC. Translating gives CASRIRETQYF.

This chain joins TRBV4-1 and TRBJ2-4, with 9 bases fitting TRBD1. The CDR3 runs to 17 residues. Trimming at V came to 4 bases and at J to 1 base, leaving 8 bases not matched to a gene. Germline V gene lookup returns CDR1 MGHRA and CDR2 YSYEKL. The CDR3 region is CASSRPGQGLAKNIQYF. The CDR3 region has the DNA TGCGCCAGCAGCCGTCCGGGACAGGGCCTCGCCAAAAACATTCAGTACTTC.

The chain carries TRBV18 and TRBJ2-1; D may be TRBD2 (6 bases). Germline CDR1 reads KGHSH; CDR2 reads LQKENI. The CDR3 covers 17 residues. The germline V and J ends were trimmed by 5 bases and 1 base, with 18 bases remaining between them. CDR3 loop: CASSSRSGGDSYNEQFF. Here the CDR3 DNA reads TGTGCCAGCTCATCTAGGTCCGGGGGAGATTCCTACAATGAGCAGTTCTTC.

The genes are TRBV4-2 and TRBJ2-5; 8 bases agree with TRBD1. This CDR3 has 13 residues. The germline CDR1 and CDR2 sequences are LGHNA and YNFKEQ. Trimming at V came to 0 bases and at J to 10 bases, leaving 4 bases not matched to a gene. The CDR3 coding sequence is TGTGCCAGCAGCCAAGATGCAGGGGGCGTCCAGTACTTC. As protein: CASSQDAGGVQYF.

The V call is TRBV6-5, the J call TRBJ1-2; 7 bases line up with TRBD1. The V and J ends lost 6 bases and 5 bases, in that order; junction bases with no gene match: 12. The germline gives CDR1 MNHEY, CDR2 SVGAGI. The CDR3 sequence is 15 residues long. The CDR3, as DNA: TGTGCCAGCAGCCGCCGACAGGGTCACCTTTATGGCTACACCTTC. Its translation: CASSRRQGHLYGYTF.